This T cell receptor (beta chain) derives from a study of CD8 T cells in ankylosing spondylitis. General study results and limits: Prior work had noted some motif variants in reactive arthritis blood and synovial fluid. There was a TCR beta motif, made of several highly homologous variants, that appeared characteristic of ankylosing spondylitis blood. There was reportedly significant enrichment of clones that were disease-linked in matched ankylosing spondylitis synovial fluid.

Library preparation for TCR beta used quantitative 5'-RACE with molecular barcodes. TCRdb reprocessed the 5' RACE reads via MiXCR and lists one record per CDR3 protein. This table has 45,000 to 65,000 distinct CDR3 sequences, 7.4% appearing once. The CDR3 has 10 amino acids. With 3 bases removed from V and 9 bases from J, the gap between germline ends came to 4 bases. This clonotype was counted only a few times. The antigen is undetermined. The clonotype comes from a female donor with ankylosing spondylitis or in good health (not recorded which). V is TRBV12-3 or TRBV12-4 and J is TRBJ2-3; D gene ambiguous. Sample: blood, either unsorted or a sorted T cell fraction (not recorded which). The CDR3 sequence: CASSLTTQYF. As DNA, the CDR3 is TGTGCCAGCAGTTTGACCACGCAGTATTTT.